These T cell receptor beta chains were read from a single sample in a study of T cell responses to AZD1222 COVID-19 vaccine. Using immunoSEQ multiplex PCR, the repertoire was profiled, and TCRdb retains in-frame clones only, with some absent. The data contain roughly 76,000 clones, approximately 90% of them singletons. This specimen was peripheral blood, taken on day 0 of AZD1222 vaccination. These receptors were collected from an adult in good health. Both conserved end residues are part of each CDR3. A D gene is named only where the DNA matches it firmly. The listing skips clone size in some rows; elsewhere it reads once, few, many or a size class.

>-|-|TRBJ1-2|TRBV5-4
CASTLGKRSLSNNGYTF
TGTGCCAGCACCCTTGGGAAACGGAGTCTATCGAATAATGGCTACACCTTC
>TRBD2|-|TRBJ2-5|TRBV3-1/TRBV3-2
CASSQGGAGLETQYF
TGTGCCAGCAGCCAAGGGGGAGCGGGACTGGAGACCCAGTACTTC
>TRBD2|-|TRBJ2-3|TRBV10-3
CAISEIIAGADTQYF
TGTGCCATCAGTGAGATCATAGCGGGGGCAGATACGCAGTATTTT
>TRBD2|-|TRBJ2-2|TRBV18
CASSPPRTSGSYTGELFF
TGTGCCAGCTCACCACCGAGGACTAGCGGGAGTTACACCGGGGAGCTGTTTTTT
>TRBD1|-|TRBJ2-2|TRBV19
CASSRQGTGELFF
TGTGCCAGTAGTAGACAGGGCACCGGGGAGCTGTTTTTT
>-|-|TRBJ1-2|TRBV19
CASSHRDPDSYGYTF
TGTGCCAGTAGTCACCGGGATCCCGACTCCTATGGCTACACCTTC
>-|-|TRBJ1-3|TRBV28
CASSPNIQGGRNTIYF
TGTGCCAGCAGTCCAAACATACAGGGAGGACGAAACACCATATATTTT
>TRBD1|-|TRBJ2-1|TRBV28
CASSLEDRGFDEQFF
TGTGCCAGCAGTTTAGAGGACAGGGGGTTCGATGAGCAGTTCTTC
>TRBD2|once|TRBJ2-1|TRBV7-8
CASSFGGRNEQFF
TGTGCCAGCAGCTTCGGCGGGAGGAATGAGCAGTTCTTC
>-|-|TRBJ2-7|TRBV14
CASSQFRQVSEQYF
TGTGCCAGCAGCCAATTTCGGCAGGTCTCGGAGCAGTACTTC
>-|-|TRBJ1-5|TRBV9
CASSVRGDSNQPQHF
TGTGCCAGCAGCGTGAGAGGGGATAGCAATCAGCCCCAGCATTTT
>-|-|TRBJ2-3|TRBV29-1
CSVEGLGQYF
TGCAGCGTTGAGGGGTTAGGGCAGTATTTT
>TRBD2|-|TRBJ2-1|TRBV28
CASSSQRGGLYEQFF
TGTGCCAGCAGTTCCCAGCGGGGGGGCCTTTATGAGCAGTTCTTC
>TRBD2|once|TRBJ2-4|TRBV9
CASSVAVAGDQSVGNIQYF
TGTGCCAGCAGCGTAGCGGTAGCGGGAGACCAATCCGTGGGAAACATTCAGTACTTC
>TRBD2|-|TRBJ2-5|TRBV29-1
CSVDPAGDEETQYF
TGCAGCGTCGACCCAGCGGGAGATGAGGAGACCCAGTACTTC